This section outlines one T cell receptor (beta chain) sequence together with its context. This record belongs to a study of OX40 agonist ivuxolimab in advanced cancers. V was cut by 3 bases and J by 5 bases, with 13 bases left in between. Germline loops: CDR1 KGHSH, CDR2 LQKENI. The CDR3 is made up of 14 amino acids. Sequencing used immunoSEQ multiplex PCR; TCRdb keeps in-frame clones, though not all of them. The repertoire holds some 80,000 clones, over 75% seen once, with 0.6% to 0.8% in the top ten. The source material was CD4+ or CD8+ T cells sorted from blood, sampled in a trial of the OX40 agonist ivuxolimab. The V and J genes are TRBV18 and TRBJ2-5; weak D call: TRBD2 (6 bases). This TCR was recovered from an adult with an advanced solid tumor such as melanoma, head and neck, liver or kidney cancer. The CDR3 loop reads CASSPVAGYETQYF. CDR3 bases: TGTGCCAGCTCACCCGTGGCGGGATACGAGACCCAGTACTTC.